Here is one TCR beta chain with its context. This clone has just a few counts. Its antigen is not yet known. Per-base qualities were not stored, and no clone one base away is much larger. Other DNA sequences in this specimen translate into the identical CDR3. This entry is derived from a study of shared clonotypes between healthy human individuals (dated by TCRdb to the early 2020s). For the study in its entirety: A few men and a couple of women, aged 18 to 49 years, made up the cohort. Per donor, leukapheresis produced somewhere between about 0.9 and 9 billion PBMCs. Per donor, three plates each were used for CD4 naive and CD4 memory, two for CD8 naive, and one for CD8 memory. To estimate repertoire size and how much clonotype sharing occurs between individuals, the study deeply sequenced the blood TCR repertoires of five or six healthy adults. Different laboratories and diverse techniques were used to prepare libraries and sequence TCR repertoires, to increase sequencing depth and limit assay-specific biases. Findings and caveats that apply to the study as a whole: Rarefaction of sorted-subset datasets indicated incomplete sequencing despite the large sequencing depth. Pairwise subsampling indicated that sequencing depth was expected to affect the degree of clonotype sharing among donors. Clonotypes shared by all four sorted-subset donors showed higher generation probabilities than non-shared clonotypes. The genetic and exposure-history diversity represented was limited by the small number of donors. Naive subsets generally had larger estimated clonotype richness than memory subsets. Across a handful of donors, around 5% of naive CD4, around 3.5% of naive CD8, 2.3% of memory CD4, and under 0.45% of memory CD8 clonotypes were shared. Sampling was limited to blood, and TCR repertoires in tissue likely differ from TCR repertoires in blood.

Its CDR3 holds 13 amino acids, cysteine through phenylalanine. Here the CDR3 DNA is all that survives: 39 bases in frame from base 1. The germline V gene yields SGDLS for CDR1 and YYNGEE for CDR2. Trimming takes 3 bases off V and 3 bases off J; junction bases not matched to a gene: 0. TCR CDR3 regions were amplified from genomic DNA by multiplex PCR using the deep immunoSEQ assay. For each cell subset, the extracted genomic DNA was distributed evenly across all wells of several immunoSEQ 96-well plates, and each plate served as one replicate. For sorted subsets, roughly 190 ng of genomic DNA, equivalent to 30,000 or so T cell genomes, went into each replicate PCR. Purified libraries were quantified with a Qubit 3.0 fluorometer, sized on a Bioanalyzer 2100, and re-quantified with the KAPA Library Quantification kit. Each immunoSEQ 96-well plate was sequenced on its own single-read 150-cycle Illumina NextSeq 550 flow cell. The original methods were these. The immunoSEQ output contained only junctional sequences without quality scores, so filtering could not match that applied to full-length reads. To assign V/J genes and CDR3, sequences were annotated using PyIR, a Python wrapper for IgBLAST v1.9, with IMGT germline references. Reads with weak V/J assignments (E-value above 1e-6), missing CDR3, stop codons, out-of-frame junctions, or ambiguous translated residues were removed. A V3J clonotype was defined by an identical inferred V gene, J gene, and CDR3 amino acid sequence. Percentage overlap between repertoires was calculated by dividing the number of shared unique clonotypes by the size of the smaller repertoire. Three approaches were used to assess repertoire richness: RTK rarefaction, the Chao1 estimator, and Recon v2.1 estimates of unobserved clonotypes. Generation probabilities were computed with OLGA for all TCRbeta clonotypes obtained by the gDNA method from a few donors. TCRdb retrieved this table from immuneACCESS and kept in-frame rearrangements only. Not all clones are present; in checked studies, unresolved V genes account for under half, and no reason is known for the remainder. The V and J calls and clone size are taken from that table; D and trimming were inferred from the DNA. The sample table lists 1.5 million to 2.5 million clones, approximately 95% of them with a count of one. The top ten hold around 1.2% of the sample.

CD8 naive samples were obtained by positive selection for CCR7 among CD45RO-negative cells, yielding a CD45RA+CCR7+ population from which TemRA cells were excluded. Donors were healthy HIV-negative adults with no recently reported acute infections or vaccinations. Every donor was a Caucasian adult living in Nashville, Tennessee, USA. Blood was obtained by leukapheresis, after which PBMCs were separated by Ficoll-Histopaque density gradient centrifugation and cryopreserved in liquid nitrogen vapor phase. Analytical flow cytometry was used to check the purity and quantity of each magnetically sorted T cell population. From each sorted fraction, genomic DNA was isolated and quantified by UV absorbance on a Nanodrop 2000c.

Sequencing was done on a sample of naive CD8+ T cells sorted from blood. What the cell subset or site label conveys for this sample: CD45RA+CCR7+. The sequence links TRBV9 to TRBJ1-2; TRBD1 agrees with 9 junctional bases. The sequence derives from a man between 18 and 29 years old in good health. The CDR3 corresponds to CASSGDRDYGYTF. DNA sequence: TGTGCCAGCAGCGGGGACAGGGACTATGGCTACACCTTC.